The 17 T cell receptor beta chains presented below share a single source sample, sequenced in a study of molecular identifiers for immune sequencing clone quantification. Each CDR3 protein is one row after TCRdb ran MiXCR on the PCR reads. This table has around 480,000 distinct CDR3 sequences, roughly 25% appearing once. Sequencing was performed on naive CD8+ T cells from blood, with Jurkat cell RNA spiked in. The subset is: FACS-sorted CD8+CD4-CCR7+CD45RA+ naive T cells. Receptor source: a human donor in good health. Some libraries in this study had Jurkat cell RNA spiked in.

This clonotype occurred a few times. The chain couples TRBV20-1 to TRBJ2-7; unclear D gene. Trimming stripped 0 bases from V and 4 bases from J, with 4 bases between. The germline CDR1 and CDR2 sequences are DFQATT and SNEGSKA (reference sequence). The CDR3 is 11 amino acids. This CDR3 reads CSAREVYEQYF. CDR3 coding DNA: TGCAGTGCTAGAGAAGTTTACGAGCAGTACTTC.

With respect to this clonotype: A clone one base away is much larger, so this may be a read error. V gene TRBV29-1 combines with J gene TRBJ1-2; TRBD1 might be the D (5 bases). CDR1 SQVTM and CDR2 ANQGSEA come from the germline V gene. The CDR3 length is 15 residues. The CDR3 DNA follows: TGCCGCGTTGACCACGGTACAGGCGGTAACTATGGCTACACCTTC. Its protein product is CRVDHGTGGNYGYTF.

This clonotype was found a few times. The chain links TRBV7-9 to TRBJ1-5; a possible D gene is TRBD1 (5 bases). The CDR3 consists of 15 residues. Per the germline V gene, CDR1 is SEHNR and CDR2 is FQNEAQ (reference sequence). Trimming pared 7 bases from V and 4 bases from J, leaving 17 bases between. The CDR3 protein is CASKDGREGNQPQHF. The CDR3 bases are TGTGCCAGCAAAGACGGGAGGGAGGGGAATCAGCCCCAGCATTTT.

Turning to this clonotype: Since a much larger clone is just one base distant, this may be a read error. The CDR3 does not end in the conserved phenylalanine or tryptophan, so this is likely a read error. J is TRBJ1-1 and V is TRBV13; D not resolved. V lost 6 bases and J 0 bases, leaving 8 bases between the germline ends. This CDR3 is 13 amino acids long. The germline V gene encodes CDR1 PRHDT and CDR2 FYEKMQ (reference sequence). The CDR3 here is CASSNGLNTEAFS. Written as DNA, the CDR3 is TGTGCCAGCAGTAACGGCCTGAACACTGAAGCTTTCTCT.

The rearrangement links TRBV2 to TRBJ2-7; 10 positions match TRBD1. The CDR3 extends over 16 amino acids. The ends lost 8 bases at V and 6 bases at J; junction bases unmatched: 16. CDR1 and CDR2 from the germline V gene are SNHLY and FYNNEI. The CDR3 DNA follows: TGTGCCAGCGAATTGAATTCAGGGACAGGGGAGGCCGAGCAGTACTTC. Translating it yields CASELNSGTGEAEQYF.

A few counts support this clonotype. CDR3 amino acids: CSVVTSGRATGELFF. DNA of the CDR3: TGCAGCGTGGTGACTAGCGGGAGGGCCACCGGGGAGCTGTTTTTT. This chain connects TRBV29-1 to TRBJ2-2; 14 nucleotides match TRBD2. CDR3 length equals 15 residues. V lost 6 bases to trimming and J lost 4 bases; unmatched junction nucleotides: 4. Germline V CDR1 and CDR2: SQVTM, ANQGSEA.

A remark on this clonotype: Possible read error: a much larger clone is one base away. As the CDR3 is not closed by the conserved phenylalanine or tryptophan, this likely results from a read error. The J gene is TRBJ2-5, the V gene TRBV5-1; unclear D gene. From germline, CDR1 is SGHRS and CDR2 YFSETQ. Trimming left V 0 bases short and J 7 bases short, with 7 bases between. The CDR3 spans 12 residues. The CDR3 DNA sequence: TGCGCCAGCAGCTTGGAGACGGGGACCCAGTACCTC. Protein sequence: CASSLETGTQYL.

A remark on this clonotype: This may arise from a read error, as a much more abundant clone is one base away. The rearrangement joins TRBV14 to TRBJ2-7; 7 bases agree with TRBD1. Per the germline V gene, CDR1 is SGHDN and CDR2 is FVKESK. This CDR3 contains 15 residues. CDR3 coding DNA: TGTGCCAGCAGCTACTCCGGGACAGTAACCTACGAGCAGCACTTC. Amino acids: CASSYSGTVTYEQHF.

This clonotype was observed many times. The chain employs TRBV4-1 and TRBJ1-1; no firm D call. Per the germline V gene, CDR1 is MGHRA and CDR2 is YSYEKL. Deletions cut 1 base from V and 1 base from J, with 10 bases between. The CDR3 contains 15 residues. The DNA of the CDR3 is TGCGCCAGCAGCCAAGCTTCTCCAGGGAACACTGAAGCTTTCTTT. It encodes CASSQASPGNTEAFF.

In its sample, this clonotype was seen a few times. The V call is TRBV4-1, the J call TRBJ2-7, with 7 bases that match TRBD1. V trimming: 5 bases; J trimming: 4 bases; junction bases outside the gene matches: 14. Germline V CDR1 and CDR2: MGHRA, YSYEKL. The CDR3 contains 16 residues. The CDR3 bases are TGCGCCAGCAGCGATAGGGGACAGACCGCGTTTTACGAGCAGTACTTC. Protein product: CASSDRGQTAFYEQYF.

A word on this clonotype: This clone may be a read error of a much larger clone one base away. The chain uses TRBV12-3 or TRBV12-4 and TRBJ2-7; the D is unclear. CDR3 length: 14 amino acids. The CDR3 is CASSDADGSCEQYF. The CDR3, as DNA: TGTGCCAGCAGCGACGCGGACGGTTCCTGCGAGCAGTACTTC.

This clonotype occurred many times. V usage is TRBV7-9 and J usage is TRBJ2-3; 7 bases fit TRBD1. CDR1 is SEHNR and CDR2 is FQNEAQ in the germline V gene (reference sequence). With 4 bases clipped from V and 0 bases from J, the junction kept 7 bases outside the gene matches. This CDR3 is 16 amino acids long. Here the CDR3 reads CASSSNRGQSTDTQYF. DNA of the CDR3: TGTGCCAGCAGCTCGAACAGGGGCCAAAGCACAGATACGCAGTATTTT.

Note on this clonotype: A single base separates this from a much larger clone, so it may be a read error. The chain combines TRBV7-9 with TRBJ2-2, with a possible D match to TRBD2 (5 bases). V was cut by 8 bases and J by 4 bases, with 14 bases left in between. Germline V CDR1 and CDR2: SEHNR, FQNEAQ (reference sequence). The CDR3 runs to 14 residues. The CDR3 here is CASPSRSRTGELFF. CDR3 DNA: TGTGCCAGCCCTAGCAGGAGTCGCACCGGGGAGCTGTTTTTT.

The V gene is TRBV29-1, the J gene TRBJ2-7; maybe TRBD1 (5 bases). This CDR3 comprises 11 residues. Trimming removed 8 bases at V and 2 bases at J, with 10 bases between. Germline V gene lookup returns CDR1 SQVTM and CDR2 ANQGSEA. The CDR3 spells CSSSDTYEQYF. DNA for the CDR3: TGCAGCTCATCGGACACCTACGAGCAGTACTTC.

The chain links TRBV5-1 to TRBJ2-5; 9 bases are shared with TRBD2. The CDR3 is 17 residues long. Trimming at V came to 3 bases and at J to 2 bases, leaving 11 bases not matched to a gene. The germline V gene encodes CDR1 SGHRS and CDR2 YFSETQ. CDR3: CASSSEASGEKQETQYF. As DNA, the CDR3 is TGCGCCAGCAGCTCTGAGGCTAGCGGGGAGAAACAAGAGACCCAGTACTTC.

This clonotype has just a few counts. The chain couples TRBV3-1 to TRBJ2-3, with 7 bases identical to TRBD2. After removal of 3 bases from V and 5 bases from J, the junction contained 11 bases not matched to a gene. The CDR3 totals 16 residues. Per germline, CDR1 LGHDT and CDR2 YNNKEL (reference sequence). CDR3 protein: CASSQAGDPSGDTQYF. CDR3 DNA: TGTGCCAGCAGCCAGGCGGGGGACCCATCCGGAGATACGCAGTATTTT.

This clonotype was detected ten times or more. The chain recombines TRBV13 with TRBJ2-4; no firm D call. This CDR3 contains 14 residues. Germline assignment: CDR1 PRHDT and CDR2 FYEKMQ (reference sequence). Trimming removed 1 base from V and 1 base from J, with 5 bases in between. The CDR3, as DNA: TGTGCCAGCAGCTTAGCAGACGCCAAAAACATTCAGTACTTC. Translated: CASSLADAKNIQYF.